A single sample gave rise to the 25 T cell receptor beta chains below, sequenced in a study of OX40 agonist ivuxolimab in advanced cancers. Repertoires were generated with immunoSEQ multiplex PCR, while TCRdb's copy carries only in-frame clones and drops some. The table lists about 29,000 clones, roughly nine tenths of them singletons, with around 9% in the top ten. The sample was CD4+ or CD8+ T cells sorted from blood, taken in a trial of the OX40 agonist ivuxolimab. The source is an adult with an advanced solid tumor such as melanoma, head and neck, liver or kidney cancer.

V gene TRBV7-9 combines with J gene TRBJ2-1; 12 bases are shared with TRBD2. The V and J ends lost 5 bases and 8 bases, in that order; junction bases with no gene match: 7. Germline-derived CDR1 and CDR2 are SEHNR and FQNEAQ (reference sequence). The CDR3 covers 15 residues. CDR3 nucleotides: TGTGCCAGCAGCCCGACTAGCGGGAGAAACCATGAGCAGTTCTTC. Its translation: CASSPTSGRNHEQFF.

This clone occurred a few times. This chain uses TRBV7-9 with TRBJ1-3; D perhaps matches TRBD1 (6 bases). The CDR3 length is 16 residues. V dropped 1 base and J dropped 3 bases, with 13 bases sitting between them. Germline assignment: CDR1 SEHNR and CDR2 FQNEAQ (reference sequence). DNA of the CDR3: TGTGCCAGCAGCTTAGACTACAGGGTCTTTGGAAACACCATATATTTT. It translates to CASSLDYRVFGNTIYF.

This chain connects TRBV28 to TRBJ2-1; no clear D gene. The germline gives CDR1 MDHEN, CDR2 SYDVKM. V was cut by 10 bases and J by 4 bases, with 8 bases left in between. The CDR3 has 11 residues. CDR3 in amino acids: CATSAYNEQFF. Written as DNA, the CDR3 is TGTGCCACCTCAGCTTACAATGAGCAGTTCTTC.

This chain uses TRBV11-2 with TRBJ1-2, with a tentative D call TRBD1 (6 bases). Germline V lookup: CDR1 SGHAT, CDR2 FQNNGV. CDR3 length equals 15 residues. V lost 5 bases, J lost 0 bases, and 13 bases lay in between. The DNA of the CDR3 is TGTGCCAGCAGCGAAACAGGGCTAGCTAACTATGGCTACACCTTC. As protein: CASSETGLANYGYTF.

The gene calls are TRBV5-5 and TRBJ2-1, with 7 bases lining up with TRBD1. V trimming: 0 bases; J trimming: 7 bases; junction bases outside the gene matches: 7. The germline V gene encodes CDR1 SGHKS and CDR2 YYEKEE (reference sequence). The CDR3 runs to 15 residues. The CDR3 nucleotides read TGTGCCAGCAGCTTGGAAGGGGGCAATAGAAATGAGCAGTTCTTC. The encoded protein is CASSLEGGNRNEQFF.

The chain combines TRBV6-6 with TRBJ2-3; 8 bases agree with TRBD2. Germline V CDR1 and CDR2: MNHNY, SVGAGI (reference sequence). The CDR3 is 15 amino acids. The V and J ends lost 2 bases and 5 bases, in that order; junction bases with no gene match: 6. The CDR3 bases are TGTGCCAGCAGTTACCTGCGGGAGGTGAGAGATACGCAGTATTTT. Translation gives CASSYLREVRDTQYF.

The V call is TRBV9, the J call TRBJ2-1; the D gene is possibly TRBD1 (5 bases). Germline loops: CDR1 SGDLS, CDR2 YYNGEE. The CDR3 is 15 residues long. Trimming shortened V by 0 bases and J by 1 base, and 8 bases separated the two germline ends. The CDR3 region has the DNA TGTGCCAGCAGCGTAGGTAGGGGATCCTACAATGAGCAGTTCTTC. This sequence encodes CASSVGRGSYNEQFF.

Remarks on this clone: One end of the junction is discordant with germline, which a read error may explain. This rearrangement joins TRBV5-6 to TRBJ1-2; unclear D gene. The CDR3 sequence is 14 residues long. CDR1 is SGHDT and CDR2 is YYEEEE in the germline V gene. The CDR3 DNA reads TGTGCCAGCACCTTGGGGTCTGCCGCGCGTGGCTACACCTTC. Translated, it gives CASTLGSAARGYTF.

The chain links TRBV2 to TRBJ2-7, with D perhaps TRBD1 (7 bases). The CDR3 runs 16 residues. From germline, CDR1 is SNHLY and CDR2 FYNNEI. Trimming took 7 bases from V and 0 from J, leaving 19 bases between them. The CDR3 loop reads CASMGGGTALSYEQYF. The CDR3, as DNA: TGTGCCAGCATGGGTGGGGGGACAGCTCTCTCCTACGAGCAGTACTTC.

The J gene is TRBJ2-2, the V gene TRBV27; D may be TRBD1 (5 bases). The germline V gene encodes CDR1 MNHEY and CDR2 SMNVEV (reference sequence). V was pared by 3 bases and J by 4 bases, with 9 bases between. The CDR3 spans 14 residues. The CDR3 DNA reads TGTGCCAGCAGTTTGTTTACAGGCACCGGGGAGCTGTTTTTT. Protein product: CASSLFTGTGELFF.

The chain recombines TRBV7-9 with TRBJ2-7, with D tentatively TRBD2 (5 bases). The germline V gene has CDR1 SEHNR and CDR2 FQNEAQ (reference sequence). V was shortened by 2 bases and J by 4 bases, with 9 bases between the two germline ends. The CDR3 runs 13 residues. CDR3 protein: CASSLTSNYEQYF. CDR3 nucleotide sequence: TGTGCCAGCAGCTTAACTAGTAATTACGAGCAGTACTTC.

The chain recombines TRBV28 with TRBJ2-3; 8 nucleotides align to TRBD1. CDR1 MDHEN and CDR2 SYDVKM come from the germline V gene. This CDR3 is built from 19 residues. J lost 2 bases, V lost 5 bases, and 18 bases had no gene match. The CDR3 DNA reads TGTGCCAGCAGTACTATTACTCTTCACGGGACAGGAAACACAGATACGCAGTATTTT. Protein product: CASSTITLHGTGNTDTQYF.

This chain links TRBV19 with TRBJ2-5; D could derive from TRBD1 or TRBD2 (6 bases each). Germline V CDR1 and CDR2: LNHDA, SQIVND (reference sequence). The V end was cut by 4 bases, the J end by 7 bases, with 13 bases between. The CDR3 covers 13 residues. As DNA, the CDR3 is TGTGCCAGTAGTAACCAGGGGACTGCGACCCAGTACTTC. Translation: CASSNQGTATQYF.

The V call is TRBV4-3, the J call TRBJ1-5; D call uncertain. V was clipped by 0 bases and J by 7 bases, with 19 bases between them. The germline CDR1 and CDR2 sequences are LGHNA and YSLEER. This CDR3 is built from 17 residues. CDR3 in amino acids: CASSQEIIGEGRQPQHF. CDR3 nucleotides: TGCGCCAGCAGCCAAGAAATTATTGGGGAAGGGAGACAGCCCCAGCATTTT.

The chain couples TRBV27 to TRBJ2-3, with 8 bases that match TRBD2. Germline-derived CDR1 and CDR2 are MNHEY and SMNVEV (reference sequence). The CDR3 consists of 15 residues. The junction had 7 bases not matched to a gene; V was cut back by 3 bases and J by 5 bases. The CDR3 DNA reads TGTGCCAGCAGTTTCGGCGGGAGGTCCATAGATACGCAGTATTTT. Amino acids: CASSFGGRSIDTQYF.

V and J are TRBV7-2 and TRBJ2-4; 8 bases agree with TRBD1. V lost 2 bases to trimming and J lost 6 bases; unmatched junction nucleotides: 9. The CDR3 extends over 16 amino acids. CDR1 is SGHTA and CDR2 is FQGNSA in the germline V gene. CDR3 sequence (DNA): TGTGCCAGCAGCTTAATGGCAGGGGGCTTAGGAAACATTCAGTACTTC. Protein sequence: CASSLMAGGLGNIQYF.

The genes are TRBV9 and TRBJ2-7; 7 bases fit TRBD1. V shed 0 bases, J shed 2 bases, and the junction held 5 bases outside the gene matches. This CDR3 spans 15 amino acids. The germline gives CDR1 SGDLS, CDR2 YYNGEE. DNA of the CDR3: TGTGCCAGCAGCGTAGCCGGGACAGAGCCCTACGAGCAGTACTTC. It translates to CASSVAGTEPYEQYF.

J is TRBJ2-7 and V is TRBV5-4; the D call may be TRBD1 or TRBD2 (5 bases each). Germline V gene lookup returns CDR1 SGHNT and CDR2 YYREEE (reference sequence). V lost 4 bases and J 2 bases, leaving 13 bases between the germline ends. This CDR3 has 14 amino acids. In nucleotides, the CDR3 is TGTGCCAGCAGCCATCGGGACCGACCCTACGAGCAGTACTTC. Encoded protein: CASSHRDRPYEQYF.

The V and J genes are TRBV30 and TRBJ2-1; D unclear. The CDR3 loop spans 12 amino acids. Trimming stripped 5 bases from V and 2 bases from J, with 7 bases between. Germline loops: CDR1 GTSNPN, CDR2 SVGIG (reference sequence). The CDR3 here is CAWDFTYNEQFF. CDR3 nucleotide sequence: TGTGCCTGGGACTTTACCTACAATGAGCAGTTCTTC.

The rearrangement uses TRBV30 and TRBJ1-6; weak D call: TRBD1 (5 bases). This CDR3 has 15 amino acids. Trimming pared 2 bases from V and 5 bases from J, leaving 13 bases between. The germline V gene encodes CDR1 GTSNPN and CDR2 SVGIG (reference sequence). CDR3 loop: CAWSYGRGDNSPLHF. Here the CDR3 DNA reads TGTGCCTGGAGTTATGGCCGGGGCGATAATTCACCCCTCCACTTT.

The genes are TRBV19 and TRBJ2-1; 8 bases agree with TRBD1. V was pared by 4 bases and J by 2 bases, with 4 bases of the junction left unmatched. From germline, CDR1 is LNHDA and CDR2 SQIVND (reference sequence). The CDR3 spans 15 residues. CDR3 sequence: CASSTGQEPYNEQFF. CDR3 DNA: TGTGCCAGTAGTACGGGACAGGAACCCTACAATGAGCAGTTCTTC.

CDR3 in amino acids: CASSTPRAPGANVLTF. In DNA, the CDR3 is TGTGCCAGCAGCACCCCCAGGGCGCCTGGGGCCAACGTCCTGACTTTC. V and J are TRBV7-9 and TRBJ2-6, with D maybe TRBD1 (5 bases). The V gene's germline CDR1 is SEHNR and CDR2 FQNEAQ (reference sequence). This CDR3 region has 16 residues. Trimming stripped 5 bases from V and 2 bases from J, with 13 bases between. The full variable domain, with the rest looked up from reference TRBV7-9 and TRBJ2-6, is DTGVSQNPRHKITKRGQNVTFRCDPISEHNRLYWYRQTLGQGPEFLTYFQNEAQLEKSRLLSDRFSAERPKGSFSTLEIQRTEQGDSAMYLCASSTPRAPGANVLTFGAGSRLTVL.

The chain joins TRBV11-2 to TRBJ2-1, with 7 bases identical to TRBD1. Trimming cost V 3 bases and J 10 bases; bases outside gene matches: 3. The CDR3 is made up of 12 amino acids. The germline V gene has CDR1 SGHAT and CDR2 FQNNGV. CDR3 loop: CASSFTGVEQFF. The CDR3 region has the DNA TGTGCCAGCAGCTTTACAGGGGTCGAGCAGTTCTTC.

The chain joins TRBV5-6 to TRBJ2-1; 13 positions match TRBD2. The CDR3 runs 14 residues. V was clipped by 5 bases and J by 8 bases; unmatched bases: 4. Germline CDR1 is SGHDT and CDR2 is YYEEEE. In DNA, the CDR3 is TGTGCCAGCAGAACTAGCGGGGGGGCTGATGAGCAGTTCTTC. It encodes CASRTSGGADEQFF.

This chain joins TRBV2 and TRBJ2-2; perhaps TRBD2 as D (5 bases). V lost 1 base to trimming and J lost 4 bases, with 7 bases between them. The CDR3 length is 14 residues. CDR1 is SNHLY and CDR2 is FYNNEI in the germline V gene. The CDR3 region is CASSEVRGTGELFF. As DNA, the CDR3 is TGTGCCAGCAGTGAAGTTCGGGGCACCGGGGAGCTGTTTTTT.